This paragraph covers one TCR beta chain sequence. No antigen is known for it. The sample is drawn from a study of persistence of HIV-infected CD4 T cells. Lysates of CMV-infected fibroblasts at 9 to 10 ug/mL stimulated these cells. Sorted nonresponding memory CD4+ T cells were CD40L-negative, CD69-negative, CD45RO-high. For around 19 hours, CD8-depleted PBMCs received anti-CD28/CD49d costimulation, a CD40-blocking antibody and enfuvirtide. The libraries were made with immunoSEQ version 4 in survey mode. Each sample used up to roughly 1 ug genomic DNA diluted to approximately 9 ng/uL. Assay: immunoSEQ multiplex PCR; the TCRdb copy retains only in-frame clones and omits some. This sample carries some 41,000 clones, roughly 80% of them seen once, and the ten largest clones take less than 2%. The study's findings and limits: CMV- and Gag-responding cells had lower TCRbeta richness than CD3/CD28-responding cells.

Sequenced material: CD4+ T cells sorted from PBMCs after approximately 19-hour stimulation, taken from a patient who received antiretroviral therapy. The receptor's source is an adult man with HIV who was CMV-seropositive.

The CDR3 is CASSLGGTANYGYTF. The CDR3, as DNA: TGTGCCAGCAGCTTAGGCGGGACAGCTAACTATGGCTACACCTTC. The chain couples TRBV7-2 to TRBJ1-2; TRBD1 aligns across 7 bases. The V and J ends lost 1 base and 0 bases, in that order; junction bases with no gene match: 2. The CDR3 is 15 residues long. The germline V gene has CDR1 SGHTA and CDR2 FQGNSA. The whole variable domain, filled in from reference TRBV7-2 and TRBJ1-2, reads GAGVSQSPSNKVTEKGKDVELRCDPISGHTALYWYRQSLGQGLEFLIYFQGNSAPDKSGLPSDRFSAERTGGSVSTLTIQRTQQEDSAVYLCASSLGGTANYGYTFGSGTRLTVV.